This T cell receptor beta chain came from a study of T cells after posttransplantation cyclophosphamide. Study-wide points: Tissue-infiltrating T cells from skin or gut overlapped little with blood T cells. Donor CD8+ memory clones often dominated recipient blood repertoires at later times. After PTCy, TRB diversity resembled that of CNI/methotrexate controls.

Generated by immunoSEQ multiplex PCR, the TCRdb table keeps only in-frame clones and is missing some. The sample includes more than 8,000 clones, more than 70% seen only once; the top ten take roughly 4%. This CDR3 is 18 amino acids long. Germline V gene lookup returns CDR1 MGHRA and CDR2 YSYEKL. Control samples came 1 year after myeloablative marrow transplants with methotrexate plus calcineurin inhibitor. As concerns this clone: The target antigen is unknown.

The receptor was isolated from a male patient in his forties or fifties who received an allogeneic stem cell transplant from an unrelated donor, was CMV-positive, and had chronic GVHD only. Some T cells may be transferred from the graft donor. The chain links TRBV4-1 to TRBJ2-5, with 11 bases fitting TRBD1. The tail of the sequence fits TRBJ2-7 better, so the J call may be wrong. The sequenced sample was PBMCs, obtained almost 450 days after allogeneic stem cell transplant with calcineurin inhibitor and methotrexate. The CDR3 DNA sequence: TGCGCCAGCAGCCAAGAAGAAAGCGTCGGGACAGGGGGCTACGAGCAGTACTTC. Its translation: CASSQEESVGTGGYEQYF.